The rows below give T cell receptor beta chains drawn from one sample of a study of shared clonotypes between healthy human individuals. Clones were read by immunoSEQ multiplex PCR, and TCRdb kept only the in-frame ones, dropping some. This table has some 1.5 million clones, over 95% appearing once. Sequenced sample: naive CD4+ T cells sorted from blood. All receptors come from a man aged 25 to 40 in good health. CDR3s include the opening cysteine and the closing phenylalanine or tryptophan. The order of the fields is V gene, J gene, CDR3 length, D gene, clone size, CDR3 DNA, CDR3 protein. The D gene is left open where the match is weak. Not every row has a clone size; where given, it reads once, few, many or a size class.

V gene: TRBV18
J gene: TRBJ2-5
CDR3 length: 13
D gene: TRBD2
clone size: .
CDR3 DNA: TGTGCCAGCACCAGCAGGGAGGGGGAGACCCAGTACTTC
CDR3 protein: CASTSREGETQYF

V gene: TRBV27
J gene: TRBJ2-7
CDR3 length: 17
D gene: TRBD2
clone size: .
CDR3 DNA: TGTGCCAGCAGACGAATTCCCGGACTAGCGGCGACCTACGAGCAGTACTTC
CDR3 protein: CASRRIPGLAATYEQYF

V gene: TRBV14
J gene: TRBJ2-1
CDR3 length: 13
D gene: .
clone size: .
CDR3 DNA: TGTGCCAGCAGCCAATCTCGGAACGGTGAGCAGTTCTTC
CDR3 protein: CASSQSRNGEQFF

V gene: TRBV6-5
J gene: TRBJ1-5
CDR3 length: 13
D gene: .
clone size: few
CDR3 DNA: TGTGCCAGCAGTCCCCAATTGGATCAGCCCCAGCATTTT
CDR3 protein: CASSPQLDQPQHF

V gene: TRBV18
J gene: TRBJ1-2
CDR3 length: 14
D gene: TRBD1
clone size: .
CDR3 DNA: TGTGCCAGCTCACCGTCCGGGACAGGGAATGGCTACACCTTC
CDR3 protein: CASSPSGTGNGYTF

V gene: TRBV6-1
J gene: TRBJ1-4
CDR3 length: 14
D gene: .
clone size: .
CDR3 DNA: TGTGCCAGCAGTCTGGAAAGGGATAGTGAAAAACTGTTTTTT
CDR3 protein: CASSLERDSEKLFF

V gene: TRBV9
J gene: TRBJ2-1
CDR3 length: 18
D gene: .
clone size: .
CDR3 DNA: TGTGCCAGCAGCGTAGAATTGAGGGCGGGCAGGGCCCGGAATGAGCAGTTCTTC
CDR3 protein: CASSVELRAGRARNEQFF

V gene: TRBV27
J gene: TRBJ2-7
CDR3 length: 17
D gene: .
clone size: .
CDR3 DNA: TGTGCCAGCAGCCCCCGGGGGTCTGTGTCCCGCCTATACGAGCAGTACTTC
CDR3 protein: CASSPRGSVSRLYEQYF

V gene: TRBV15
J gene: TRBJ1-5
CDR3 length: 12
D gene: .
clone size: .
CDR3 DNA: TGTGCCACCAGCAGAGTGGATCAGCCCCAGCATTTT
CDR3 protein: CATSRVDQPQHF

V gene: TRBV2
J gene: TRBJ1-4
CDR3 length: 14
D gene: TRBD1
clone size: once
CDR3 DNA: TGTGCCAGCAGTGAAAGGACAGGGGTTGAAAAACTGTTTTTT
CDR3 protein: CASSERTGVEKLFF

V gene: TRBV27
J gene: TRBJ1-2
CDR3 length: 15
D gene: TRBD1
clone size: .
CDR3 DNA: TGTGCCAGCAGTTTCTCTGACAGGGTAGGGAGTGGCTACACCTTC
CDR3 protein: CASSFSDRVGSGYTF

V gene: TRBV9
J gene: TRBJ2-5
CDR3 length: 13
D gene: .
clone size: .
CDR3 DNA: TGTGCCAGCAGCGTGGGCGGGGAGGTGGCCCAGTACTTC
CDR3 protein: CASSVGGEVAQYF

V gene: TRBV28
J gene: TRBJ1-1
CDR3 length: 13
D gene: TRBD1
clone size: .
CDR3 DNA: TGTGCCAGCTCAGGACAGGGGAACACTGAAGCTTTCTTT
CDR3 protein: CASSGQGNTEAFF

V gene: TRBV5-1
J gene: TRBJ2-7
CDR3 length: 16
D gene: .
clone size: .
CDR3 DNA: TGCGCCAGCAGCTTGGGGGTAGGGGGAAGCTACTACGAGCAGTACTTC
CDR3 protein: CASSLGVGGSYYEQYF

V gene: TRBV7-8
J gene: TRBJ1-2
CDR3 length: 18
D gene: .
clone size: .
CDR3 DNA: TGTGCCAGCAGTTCTACCGCCATGACATTGGAACTTAACTATGGCTACACCTTC
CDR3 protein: CASSSTAMTLELNYGYTF

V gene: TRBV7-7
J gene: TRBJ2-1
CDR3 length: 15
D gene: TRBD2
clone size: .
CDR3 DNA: TGTGCCAGCAGCTCGGGACTAGCGGGAGGTCTTGAGCAGTTCTTC
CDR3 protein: CASSSGLAGGLEQFF

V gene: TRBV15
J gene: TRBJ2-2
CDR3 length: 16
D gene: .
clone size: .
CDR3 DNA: TGTGCCACCAAAAAAGCCCTAGGGGTGACGGCCGGGGAGCTGTTTTTT
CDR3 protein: CATKKALGVTAGELFF

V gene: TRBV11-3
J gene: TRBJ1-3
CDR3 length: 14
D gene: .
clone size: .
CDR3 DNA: TGTGCCAGCAGTCCGGGACTCTGGGGGAACACCATATATTTT
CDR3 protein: CASSPGLWGNTIYF

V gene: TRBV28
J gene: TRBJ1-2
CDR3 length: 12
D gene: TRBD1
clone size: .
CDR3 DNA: TGTGCCAGCGCATGGGACAGCTATGGCTACACCTTC
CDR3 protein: CASAWDSYGYTF

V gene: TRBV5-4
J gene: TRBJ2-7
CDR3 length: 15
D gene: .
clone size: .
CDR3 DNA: TGTGCCAGCAGTGCCCGGGACCCCGGAAGGTACGAGCAGTACTTC
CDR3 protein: CASSARDPGRYEQYF

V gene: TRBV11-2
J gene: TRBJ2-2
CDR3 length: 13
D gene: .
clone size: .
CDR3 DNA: TGTGCCAGCAGCTTATATAACACCGGGGAGCTGTTTTTT
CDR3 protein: CASSLYNTGELFF

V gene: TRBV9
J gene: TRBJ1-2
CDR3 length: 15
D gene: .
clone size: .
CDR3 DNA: TGTGCCAGCAGCCCGATGAGGGGTTTGGAATCTGGCTACACCTTC
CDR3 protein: CASSPMRGLESGYTF

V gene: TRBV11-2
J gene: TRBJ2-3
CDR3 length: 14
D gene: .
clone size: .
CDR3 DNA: TGTGCCAGCAGCCCCCCGGGGAGCACAGATACGCAGTATTTT
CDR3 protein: CASSPPGSTDTQYF

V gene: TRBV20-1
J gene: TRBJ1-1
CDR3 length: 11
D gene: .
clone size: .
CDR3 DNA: TGCAGTGCTAGAGGGGACATTGAAGCTTTCTTT
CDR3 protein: CSARGDIEAFF

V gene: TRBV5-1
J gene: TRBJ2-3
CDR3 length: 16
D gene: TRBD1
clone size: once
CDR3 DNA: TGCGCCAGCAGCACCGGACAGGGGGGACCCACAGATACGCAGTATTTT
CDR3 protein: CASSTGQGGPTDTQYF

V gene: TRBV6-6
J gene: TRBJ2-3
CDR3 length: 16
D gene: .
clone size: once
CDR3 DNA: TGTGCCAGCAGTTACTCAGGACTGACTAGCACAGATACGCAGTATTTT
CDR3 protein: CASSYSGLTSTDTQYF

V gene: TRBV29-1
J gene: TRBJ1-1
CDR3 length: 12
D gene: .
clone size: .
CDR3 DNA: TGCAGCGTTAGACAGCCGGAGACTGAAGCTTTCTTT
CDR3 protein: CSVRQPETEAFF

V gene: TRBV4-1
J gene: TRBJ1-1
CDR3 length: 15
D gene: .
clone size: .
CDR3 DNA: TGCGCCAGCAGCCAAGAGGTCAGGACGGGAACTGAAGCTTTCTTT
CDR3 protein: CASSQEVRTGTEAFF

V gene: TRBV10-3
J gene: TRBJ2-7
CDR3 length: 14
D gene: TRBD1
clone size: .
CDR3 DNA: TGTGCCATCACCGACAGGGGACTCACCTACGAGCAGTACTTC
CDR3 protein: CAITDRGLTYEQYF

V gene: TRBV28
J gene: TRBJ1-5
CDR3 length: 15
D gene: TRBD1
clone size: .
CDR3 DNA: TGTGCCAGCAGTTTGTACAGGGGGGCAATAGAGCCCCAGCATTTT
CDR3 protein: CASSLYRGAIEPQHF

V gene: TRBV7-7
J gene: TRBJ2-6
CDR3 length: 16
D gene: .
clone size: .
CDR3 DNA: TGTGCTAGCAGCTCGTCCCCTCTATCTGGGGCCAACGTCCTGACTTTC
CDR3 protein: CASSSSPLSGANVLTF

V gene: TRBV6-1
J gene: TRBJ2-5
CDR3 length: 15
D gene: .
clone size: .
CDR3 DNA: TGTGCCAGCAGTGAATGGGGGCAGGGCGGAGAGACCCAGTACTTC
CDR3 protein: CASSEWGQGGETQYF

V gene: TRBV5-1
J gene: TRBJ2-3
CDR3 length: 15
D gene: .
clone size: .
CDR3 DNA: TGCGCCAGCAGCCACTACACCCGAAGCACAGATACGCAGTATTTT
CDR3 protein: CASSHYTRSTDTQYF

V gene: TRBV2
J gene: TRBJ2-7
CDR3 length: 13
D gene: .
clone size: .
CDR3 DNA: TGTGCCAGCAGACGGGGAATCCCCTACGAGCAGTACTTC
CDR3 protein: CASRRGIPYEQYF